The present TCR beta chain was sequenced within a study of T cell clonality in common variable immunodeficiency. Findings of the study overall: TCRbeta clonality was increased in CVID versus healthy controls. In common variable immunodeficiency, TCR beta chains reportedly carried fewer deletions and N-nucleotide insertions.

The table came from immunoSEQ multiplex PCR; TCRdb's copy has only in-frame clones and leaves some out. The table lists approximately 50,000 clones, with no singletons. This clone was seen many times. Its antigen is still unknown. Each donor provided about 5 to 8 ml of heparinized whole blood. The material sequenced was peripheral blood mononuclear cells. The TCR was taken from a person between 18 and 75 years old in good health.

The CDR3 spells CASSSGGGIAGELFF. The part of the CDR3 DNA that was read is TGTGCCAGCAGCTCGGGGGGTGGTATCGCCGGGGAG. The rearrangement uses TRBV5-4 and TRBJ2-2; 7 positions match TRBD2. The read ends 3 residues early relative to the CDR3; the germline J gene fills the gap. Trimming took 3 bases from V and 6 from J; bases not matched to a gene: 8. The CDR3 runs 15 residues. Looked up from germline, CDR1 is SGHNT and CDR2 is YYREEE (reference sequence).